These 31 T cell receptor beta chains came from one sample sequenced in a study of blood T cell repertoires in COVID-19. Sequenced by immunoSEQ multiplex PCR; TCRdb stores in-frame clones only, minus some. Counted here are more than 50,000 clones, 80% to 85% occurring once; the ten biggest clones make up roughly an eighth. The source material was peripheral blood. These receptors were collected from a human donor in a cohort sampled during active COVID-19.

CDR3 sequence: CASSPGGLRQPQHF. The CDR3 DNA reads as TGTGCCAGCAGCCCGGGAGGGTTGCGCCAGCCCCAGCATTTT. The chain couples TRBV5-6 to TRBJ1-5; D call uncertain. The CDR3 extends over 14 amino acids. V was pared by 4 bases and J by 7 bases, with 15 bases between. Germline-derived CDR1 and CDR2 are SGHDT and YYEEEE.

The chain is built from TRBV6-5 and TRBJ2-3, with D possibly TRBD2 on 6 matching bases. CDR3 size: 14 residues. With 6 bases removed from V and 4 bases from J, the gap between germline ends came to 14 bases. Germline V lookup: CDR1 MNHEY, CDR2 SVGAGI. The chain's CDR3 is CASRGRRGSDTQYF. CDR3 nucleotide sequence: TGTGCCAGCAGGGGTAGGAGGGGCTCAGATACGCAGTATTTT.

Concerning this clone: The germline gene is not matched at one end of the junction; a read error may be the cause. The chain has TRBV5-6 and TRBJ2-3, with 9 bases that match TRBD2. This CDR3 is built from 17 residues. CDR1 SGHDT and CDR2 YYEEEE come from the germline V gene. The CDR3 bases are TGTGCCCGCAGCCCTCTACGGGGGGGCGGGGGGGCAGATACGCAGTATTTT. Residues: CARSPLRGGGGADTQYF.

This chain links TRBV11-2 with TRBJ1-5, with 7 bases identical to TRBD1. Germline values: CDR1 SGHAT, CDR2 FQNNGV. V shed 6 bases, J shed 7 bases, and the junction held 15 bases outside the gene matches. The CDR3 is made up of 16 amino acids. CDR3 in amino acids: CASSPRDSGLGQPQHF. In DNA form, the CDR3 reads TGTGCCAGCAGTCCCCGGGACAGTGGGCTCGGCCAGCCCCAGCATTTT.

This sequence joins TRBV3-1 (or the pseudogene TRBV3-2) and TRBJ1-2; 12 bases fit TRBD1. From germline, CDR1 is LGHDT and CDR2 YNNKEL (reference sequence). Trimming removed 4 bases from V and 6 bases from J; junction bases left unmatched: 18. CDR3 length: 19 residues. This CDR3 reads CASSLIRDRGHQIPNGYTF. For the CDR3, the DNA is TGTGCCAGCAGCCTGATCCGGGACAGGGGGCATCAGATTCCCAATGGCTACACCTTC.

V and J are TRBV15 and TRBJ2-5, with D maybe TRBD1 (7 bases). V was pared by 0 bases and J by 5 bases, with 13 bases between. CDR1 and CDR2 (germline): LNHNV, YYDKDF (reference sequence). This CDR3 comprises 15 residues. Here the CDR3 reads CATSRDGGGGETQYF. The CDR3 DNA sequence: TGTGCCACCAGCAGAGATGGAGGGGGCGGGGAGACCCAGTACTTC. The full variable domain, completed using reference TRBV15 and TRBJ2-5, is DAMVIQNPRYQVTQFGKPVTLSCSQTLNHNVMYWYQQKSSQAPKLLFHYYDKDFNNEADTPDNFQSRRPNTSFCFLDIRSPGLGDTAMYLCATSRDGGGGETQYFGPGTRLLVL.

The CDR3 loop reads CAWQYRNLNTEAFF. The CDR3 DNA reads TGTGCCTGGCAATACAGGAACTTGAACACTGAAGCTTTCTTT. V gene TRBV30 combines with J gene TRBJ1-1; possible D gene TRBD1, 5 bases. The ends were cut back, 5 bases at V and 0 bases at J, with 13 bases in the middle. Germline CDR1 is GTSNPN and CDR2 is SVGIG (reference sequence). This CDR3 has 14 amino acids.

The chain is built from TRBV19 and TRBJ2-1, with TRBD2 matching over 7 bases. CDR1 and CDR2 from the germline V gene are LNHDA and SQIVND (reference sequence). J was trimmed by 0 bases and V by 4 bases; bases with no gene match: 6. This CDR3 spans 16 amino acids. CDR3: CASSTGGRGSYNEQFF. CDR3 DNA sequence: TGTGCCAGTAGTACCGGGGGGAGAGGCTCCTACAATGAGCAGTTCTTC. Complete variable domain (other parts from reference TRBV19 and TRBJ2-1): DGGITQSPKYLFRKEGQNVTLSCEQNLNHDAMYWYRQDPGQGLRLIYYSQIVNDFQKGDIAEGYSVSREKKESFPLTVTSAQKNPTAFYLCASSTGGRGSYNEQFFGPGTRLTVL.

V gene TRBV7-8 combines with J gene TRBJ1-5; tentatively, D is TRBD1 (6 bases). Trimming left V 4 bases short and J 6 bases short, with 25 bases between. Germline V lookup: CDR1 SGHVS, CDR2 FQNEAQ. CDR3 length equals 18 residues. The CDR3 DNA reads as TGTGCCAGCAGCTCGGCCCGGGTGGCAGGGGCTACTAGTCAGCCCCAGCATTTT. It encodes CASSSARVAGATSQPQHF.

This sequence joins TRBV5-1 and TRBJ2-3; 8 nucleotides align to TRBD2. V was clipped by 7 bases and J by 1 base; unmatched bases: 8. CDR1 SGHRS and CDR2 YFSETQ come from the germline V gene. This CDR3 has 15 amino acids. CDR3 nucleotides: TGCGCCAGCTCTGGATATAGCGGGGGCACAGATACGCAGTATTTT. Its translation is CASSGYSGGTDTQYF.

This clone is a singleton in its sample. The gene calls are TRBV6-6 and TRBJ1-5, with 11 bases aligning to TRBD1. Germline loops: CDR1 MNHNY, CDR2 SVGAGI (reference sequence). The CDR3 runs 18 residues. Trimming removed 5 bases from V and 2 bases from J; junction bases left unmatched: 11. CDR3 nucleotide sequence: TGTGCCAGCAGTCCCGACCGGGACAGGGGGAAAGGCAATCAGCCCCAGCATTTT. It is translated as CASSPDRDRGKGNQPQHF.

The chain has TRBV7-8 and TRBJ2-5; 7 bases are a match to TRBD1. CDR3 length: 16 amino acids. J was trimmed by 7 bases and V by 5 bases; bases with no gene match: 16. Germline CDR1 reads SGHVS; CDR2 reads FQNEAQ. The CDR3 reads CASSKEQGFSAGTQYF. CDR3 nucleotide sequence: TGTGCCAGCAGCAAAGAACAGGGGTTTAGCGCAGGGACCCAGTACTTC.

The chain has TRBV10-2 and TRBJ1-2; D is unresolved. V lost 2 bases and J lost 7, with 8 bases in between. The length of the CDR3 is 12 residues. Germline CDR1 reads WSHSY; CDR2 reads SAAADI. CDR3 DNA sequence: TGCGCCAGCAGTGAGGCTGGCTCTGGCTACACCTTC. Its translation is CASSEAGSGYTF.

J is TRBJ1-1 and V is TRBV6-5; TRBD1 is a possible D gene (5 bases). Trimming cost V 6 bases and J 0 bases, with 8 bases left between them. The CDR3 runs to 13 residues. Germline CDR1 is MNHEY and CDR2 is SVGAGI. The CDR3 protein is CASSTRVNTEAFF. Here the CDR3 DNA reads TGTGCCAGCAGCACCAGGGTGAACACTGAAGCTTTCTTT.

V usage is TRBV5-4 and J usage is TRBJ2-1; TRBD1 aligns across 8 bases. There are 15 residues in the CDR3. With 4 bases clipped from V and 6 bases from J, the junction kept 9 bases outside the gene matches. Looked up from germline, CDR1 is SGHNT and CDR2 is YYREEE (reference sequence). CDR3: CASSPSTGDFNEQFF. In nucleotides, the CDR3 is TGTGCCAGCAGCCCCTCGACAGGGGATTTCAATGAGCAGTTCTTC. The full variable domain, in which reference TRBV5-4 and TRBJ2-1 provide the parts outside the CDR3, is ETGVTQSPTHLIKTRGQQVTLRCSSQSGHNTVSWYQQALGQGPQFIFQYYREEENGRGNFPPRFSGLQFPNYSSELNVNALELDDSALYLCASSPSTGDFNEQFFGPGTRLTVL.

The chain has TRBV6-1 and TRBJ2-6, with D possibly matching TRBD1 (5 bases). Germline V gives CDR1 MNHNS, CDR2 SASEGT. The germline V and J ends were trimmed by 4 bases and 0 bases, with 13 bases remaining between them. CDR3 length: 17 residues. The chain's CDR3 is CASSARVPRSGANVLTF. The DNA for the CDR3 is TGTGCCAGCAGTGCCAGGGTACCCCGCTCTGGGGCCAACGTCCTGACTTTC.

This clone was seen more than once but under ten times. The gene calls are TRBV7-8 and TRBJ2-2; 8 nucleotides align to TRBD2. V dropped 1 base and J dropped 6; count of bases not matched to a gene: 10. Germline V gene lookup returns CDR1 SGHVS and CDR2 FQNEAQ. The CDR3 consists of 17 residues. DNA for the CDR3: TGTGCCAGCAGCTTAGAGGGACTAGTGTTATGGTCCGGGGAGCTGTTTTTT. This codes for CASSLEGLVLWSGELFF.

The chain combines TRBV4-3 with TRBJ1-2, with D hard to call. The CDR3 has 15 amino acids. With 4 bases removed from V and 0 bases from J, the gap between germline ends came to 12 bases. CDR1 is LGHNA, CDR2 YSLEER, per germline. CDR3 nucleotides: TGCGCCAGCAGCCCGGCGGTGGGTACTAACTATGGCTACACCTTC. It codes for CASSPAVGTNYGYTF.

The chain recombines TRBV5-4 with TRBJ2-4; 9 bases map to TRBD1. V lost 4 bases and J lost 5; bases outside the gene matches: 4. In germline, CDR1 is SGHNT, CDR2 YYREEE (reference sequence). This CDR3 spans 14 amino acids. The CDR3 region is CASSPWTGENIQYF. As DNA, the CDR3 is TGTGCCAGCAGCCCTTGGACAGGGGAAAACATTCAGTACTTC.

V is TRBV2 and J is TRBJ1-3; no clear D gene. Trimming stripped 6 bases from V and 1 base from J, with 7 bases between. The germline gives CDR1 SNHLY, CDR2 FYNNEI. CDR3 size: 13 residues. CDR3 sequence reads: CASRRESGNTIYF. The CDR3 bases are TGTGCCAGCAGGAGGGAGTCTGGAAACACCATATATTTT.

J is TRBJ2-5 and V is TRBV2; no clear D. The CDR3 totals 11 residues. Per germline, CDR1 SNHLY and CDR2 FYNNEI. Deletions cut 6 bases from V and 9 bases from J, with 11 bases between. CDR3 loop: CASRYTLAQYF. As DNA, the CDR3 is TGTGCCAGCAGATACACCCTGGCCCAGTACTTC.

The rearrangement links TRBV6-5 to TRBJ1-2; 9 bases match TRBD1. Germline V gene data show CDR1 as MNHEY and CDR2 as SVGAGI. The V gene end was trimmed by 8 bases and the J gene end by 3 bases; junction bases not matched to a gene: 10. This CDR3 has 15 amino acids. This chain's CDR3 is CASLGRDREYYGYTF. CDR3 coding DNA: TGTGCCAGCCTTGGCCGGGACAGGGAATACTATGGCTACACCTTC.

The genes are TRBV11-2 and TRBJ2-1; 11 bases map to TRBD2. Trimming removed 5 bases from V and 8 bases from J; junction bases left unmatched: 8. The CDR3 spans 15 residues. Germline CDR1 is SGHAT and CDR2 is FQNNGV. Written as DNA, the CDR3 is TGTGCCAGCAGCCCTCGTAGCGGGGGGGCATATGAGCAGTTCTTC. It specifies CASSPRSGGAYEQFF.

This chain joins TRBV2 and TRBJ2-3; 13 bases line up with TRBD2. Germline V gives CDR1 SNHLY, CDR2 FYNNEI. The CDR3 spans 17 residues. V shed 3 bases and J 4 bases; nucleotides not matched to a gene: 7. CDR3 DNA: TGTGCCAGCAGTGACCCCCGGACTAGCGGGGGACCAGATACGCAGTATTTT. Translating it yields CASSDPRTSGGPDTQYF.

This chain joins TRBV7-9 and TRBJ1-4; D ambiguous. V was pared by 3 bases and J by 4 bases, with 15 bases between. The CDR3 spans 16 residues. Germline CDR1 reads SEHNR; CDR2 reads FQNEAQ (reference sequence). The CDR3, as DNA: TGTGCCAGCAGCTTCGCCTCCGGGGTTCTTAATGAAAAACTGTTTTTT. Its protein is CASSFASGVLNEKLFF.

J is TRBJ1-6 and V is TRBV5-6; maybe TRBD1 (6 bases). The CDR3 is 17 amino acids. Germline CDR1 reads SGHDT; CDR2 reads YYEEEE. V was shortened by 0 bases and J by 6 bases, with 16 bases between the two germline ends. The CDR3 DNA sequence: TGTGCCAGCAGCTTGGCGGGGGGCAGGGTGATTAATTCACCCCTCCACTTT. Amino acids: CASSLAGGRVINSPLHF. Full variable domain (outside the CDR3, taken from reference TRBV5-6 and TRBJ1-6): DAGVTQSPTHLIKTRGQQVTLRCSPKSGHDTVSWYQQALGQGPQFIFQYYEEEERQRGNFPDRFSGHQFPNYSSELNVNALLLGDSALYLCASSLAGGRVINSPLHFGNGTRLTVT.

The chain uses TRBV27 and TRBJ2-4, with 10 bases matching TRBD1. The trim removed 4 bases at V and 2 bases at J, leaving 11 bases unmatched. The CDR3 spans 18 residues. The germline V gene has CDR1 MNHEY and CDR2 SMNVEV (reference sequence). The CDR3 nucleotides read TGTGCCAGCAGTTCAAGGACAGGGGGTGATGCGACCAAAAACATTCAGTACTTC. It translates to CASSSRTGGDATKNIQYF.

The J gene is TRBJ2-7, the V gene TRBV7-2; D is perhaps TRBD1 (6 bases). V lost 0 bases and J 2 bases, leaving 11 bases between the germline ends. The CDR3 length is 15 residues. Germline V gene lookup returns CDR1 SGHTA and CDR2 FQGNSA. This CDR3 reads CASSLAGQGPYEQYV. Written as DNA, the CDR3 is TGTGCCAGCAGCTTAGCCGGGCAGGGGCCCTACGAGCAGTACGTC.

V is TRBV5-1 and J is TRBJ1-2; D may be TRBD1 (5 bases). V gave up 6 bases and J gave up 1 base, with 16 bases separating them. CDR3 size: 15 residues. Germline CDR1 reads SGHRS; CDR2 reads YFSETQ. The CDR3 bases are TGCGCCAGCACCCTCGGGGGATTTGGTAACTATGGCTACACCTTC. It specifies CASTLGGFGNYGYTF. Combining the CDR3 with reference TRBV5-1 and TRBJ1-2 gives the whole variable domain KAGVTQTPRYLIKTRGQQVTLSCSPISGHRSVSWYQQTPGQGLQFLFEYFSETQRNKGNFPGRFSGRQFSNSRSEMNVSTLELGDSALYLCASTLGGFGNYGYTFGSGTRLTVV.

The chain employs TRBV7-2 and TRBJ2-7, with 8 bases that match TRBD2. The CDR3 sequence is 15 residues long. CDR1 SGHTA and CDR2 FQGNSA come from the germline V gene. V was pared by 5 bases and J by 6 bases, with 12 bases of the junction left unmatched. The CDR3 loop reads CASSGHSGVPGEQYF. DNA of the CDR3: TGTGCCAGCAGCGGGCATAGCGGGGTACCGGGCGAGCAGTACTTC.

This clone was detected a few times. The CDR3 DNA sequence: TGTGCCAGCAGCCTCCTAGCGGGGGGGGGAGATACGCAGTATTTT. Encoded protein: CASSLLAGGGDTQYF. V gene TRBV3-1 (or the pseudogene TRBV3-2) combines with J gene TRBJ2-3; the match to TRBD2 covers 12 bases. This CDR3 is built from 15 residues. V was pared by 4 bases and J by 5 bases, with 4 bases of the junction left unmatched. The germline CDR1 and CDR2 sequences are LGHDT and YNNKEL (reference sequence).